The T cell receptor (beta chain) described here comes from a study of T cell repertoires in cytomegalovirus infection. About the research overall: Public TCR beta signatures marked donors with CMV infection and the matching HLA. Study observations and caveats: There were carriers of CMV plus the relevant HLA, and cumulative public TCR beta family frequency identified them. HLA-C-restricted, CMV-specific TCR beta clonotypes were dominant ex vivo.

Note on this clonotype: Its antigen remains unidentified.

V was pared by 6 bases and J by 8 bases, with 11 bases between. CDR1 and CDR2 from the germline V gene are SEHNR and FQNEAQ (reference sequence). This CDR3 is built from 13 residues. TCRdb analysed the reads with MiXCR anew, one entry per CDR3 protein. The sample holds fewer than 300,000 distinct CDR3 sequences, roughly 26% seen once. Sample: PBMCs. V and J are TRBV7-9 and TRBJ1-6, with D perhaps matching TRBD1 (5 bases). This TCR came from a human donor in good health (CMV status not recorded). Some clones in this sample may be carry-over from other donors' samples. The CDR3 nucleotides are TGTGCCAGCAGAACAGGCGCTGATTCACCCCTCCACTTT. Its translation: CASRTGADSPLHF.